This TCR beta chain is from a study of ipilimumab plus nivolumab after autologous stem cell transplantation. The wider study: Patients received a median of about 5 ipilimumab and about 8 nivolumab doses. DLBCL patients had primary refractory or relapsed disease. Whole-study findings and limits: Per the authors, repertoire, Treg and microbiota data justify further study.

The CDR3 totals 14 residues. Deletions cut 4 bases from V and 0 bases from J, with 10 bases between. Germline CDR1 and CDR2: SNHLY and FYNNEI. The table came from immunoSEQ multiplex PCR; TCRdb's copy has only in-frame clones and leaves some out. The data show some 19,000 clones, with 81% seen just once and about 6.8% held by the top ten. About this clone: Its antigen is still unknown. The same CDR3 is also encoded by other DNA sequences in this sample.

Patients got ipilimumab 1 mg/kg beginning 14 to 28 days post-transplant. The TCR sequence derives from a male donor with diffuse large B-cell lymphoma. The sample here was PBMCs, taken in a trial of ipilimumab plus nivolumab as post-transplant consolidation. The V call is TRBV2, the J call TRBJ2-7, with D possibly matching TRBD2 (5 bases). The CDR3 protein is CASSGGSLSYEQYF. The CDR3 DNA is TGTGCCAGCAGTGGAGGGTCCCTCTCCTACGAGCAGTACTTC.